This paragraph reports one T cell receptor (beta chain). Its antigen remains unidentified. CDR1 is SGHAT, CDR2 FQNNGV, per germline. Trimming left V 3 bases short and J 8 bases short, with 22 bases between. There are 17 residues in the CDR3. This entry belongs to a study of shared clonotypes between healthy human individuals. Naive CD8 cells comprised CD45RO-negative, CCR7-positively selected cells, excluding terminally differentiated effector memory CD45RA+ cells. All the donors were Caucasian adults who lived in Nashville, Tennessee. The sorted-subset replicate PCRs were given 200 ng DNA, which is around 29,000 T cell genomes. Original data processing: Sequence data from immunoSEQ were junction-only and lacked quality scores; consequently, filtering differed. Produced via immunoSEQ multiplex PCR; TCRdb's table is partial and in-frame only. The V and J calls and clone size come from that table; D and trimming were worked out from the DNA. In the table there are over 2,000,000 clones, around 95% of which are singletons.

Findings and limits, study-wide: Only blood was sampled; tissue repertoires likely differ.

This sequence originates from a young man in good health. Some clones in this sample may be carry-over from other donors' samples. Material: naive CD8+ T cells from PBMCs. The rearrangement links TRBV11-2 to TRBJ2-2; TRBD2 might be the D (5 bases). CDR3 DNA sequence: TGTGCCAGCAGCTTTGAAACGGGATTGGGCCTTTGGGGGGAGCTGTTTTTT. This codes for CASSFETGLGLWGELFF.